The present T cell receptor (beta chain) was sequenced within a study of blood T cell repertoires in COVID-19. Study overall: Spain, Italy and the United States supplied samples that represented acute and convalescent COVID-19. Nucleic acid was either cDNA or gDNA, and it came from T cells, B-cell-depleted T cells, or PBMCs.

Authors' data handling: Amplification from reference gene primers served as the basis for estimated nucleated cell counts. The repertoire was sequenced with immunoSEQ multiplex PCR; TCRdb's copy has only in-frame clones and lacks some. From that table come the V and J calls and clone size; the DNA was used to work out D and trimming. Of fewer than 30,000 clones in the sample, approximately 85% were seen once. The CDR3 has 14 residues. Trimming took 6 bases from V and 4 from J; bases not matched to a gene: 6. The germline V gene encodes CDR1 LNHDA and CDR2 SQIVND (reference sequence). Sequenced material: peripheral blood. This clonotype originated in an elderly woman with COVID-19, enrolled during active disease. The chain has TRBV19 and TRBJ1-5, with TRBD1 matching 7 bases. The CDR3 is CASRIRQGNQPQHF. Here the CDR3 DNA reads TGTGCCAGTAGGATTAGACAGGGAAATCAGCCCCAGCATTTT.